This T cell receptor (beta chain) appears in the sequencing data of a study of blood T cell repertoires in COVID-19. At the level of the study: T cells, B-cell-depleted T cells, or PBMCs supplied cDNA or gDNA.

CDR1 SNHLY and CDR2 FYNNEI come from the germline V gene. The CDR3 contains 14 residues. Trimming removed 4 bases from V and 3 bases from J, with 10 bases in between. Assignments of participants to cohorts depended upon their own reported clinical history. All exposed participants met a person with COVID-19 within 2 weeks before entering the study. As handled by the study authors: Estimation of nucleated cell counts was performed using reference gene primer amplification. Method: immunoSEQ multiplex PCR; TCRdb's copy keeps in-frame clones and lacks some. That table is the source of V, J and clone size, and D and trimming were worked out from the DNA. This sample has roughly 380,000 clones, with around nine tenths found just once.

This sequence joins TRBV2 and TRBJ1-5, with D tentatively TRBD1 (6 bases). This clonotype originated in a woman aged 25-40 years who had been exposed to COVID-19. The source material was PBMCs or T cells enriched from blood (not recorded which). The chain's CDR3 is CASSGTDPNQPQHF. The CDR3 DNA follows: TGTGCCAGCAGTGGGACAGACCCCAATCAGCCCCAGCATTTT. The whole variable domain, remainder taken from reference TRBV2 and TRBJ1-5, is EPEVTQTPSHQVTQMGQEVILRCVPISNHLYFYWYRQILGQKVEFLVSFYNNEISEKSEIFDDQFSVERPDGSNFTLKIRSTKLEDSAMYFCASSGTDPNQPQHFGDGTRLSIL.